The 27 T cell receptor beta chains listed next were all sequenced from one sample in a study of blood T cells in healthy people across ages. A second PCR of 7 to 11 cycles used a sample-barcoded 5' primer and a J-beta primer mix. TCRdb redid the calling of the 5' RACE reads with MiXCR, one entry per CDR3 protein. Among 550,000 to 700,000 distinct CDR3 sequences listed, approximately 27% were seen once. Sequenced sample: blood. Every receptor here comes from a woman in her 70s in good health.

This clonotype was counted a few times. This chain links TRBV30 with TRBJ1-3, with 7 positions matching TRBD1. CDR1 is GTSNPN, CDR2 SVGIG, per germline (reference sequence). V was pared by 2 bases and J by 2 bases, with 6 bases of the junction left unmatched. The CDR3 has 15 residues. DNA for the CDR3: TGTGCCTGGAGTCCGACAGGGACGGCTGGAAACACCATATATTTT. Translated: CAWSPTGTAGNTIYF.

This clonotype was seen more than once but under ten times. The V call is TRBV20-1, the J call TRBJ1-3; 9 bases align to TRBD1. Losses at the gene ends were 5 bases for V and 4 bases for J; bases not matched to a gene: 12. This CDR3 is 16 amino acids long. Germline V lookup: CDR1 DFQATT, CDR2 SNEGSKA (reference sequence). Here the CDR3 DNA reads TGCAGTGCTGGACCGGGACAGGGATCCCCCGGAAACACCATATATTTT. Amino acids: CSAGPGQGSPGNTIYF.

The V and J genes are TRBV4-3 and TRBJ2-1; 7 bases are a match to TRBD1. CDR1 and CDR2 from the germline V gene are LGHNA and YSLEER. CDR3 size: 15 residues. Trimming at V came to 1 base and at J to 4 bases, leaving 4 bases not matched to a gene. The CDR3 reads CASSQGQGGYNEQFF. The CDR3, as DNA: TGCGCCAGCAGCCAAGGACAGGGTGGGTACAATGAGCAGTTCTTC.

CDR3: CASKGEARRVTGELFF. The CDR3, as DNA: TGTGCCAGCAAAGGAGAGGCCAGGCGGGTCACCGGGGAGCTGTTTTTT. The V and J genes are TRBV6-1 and TRBJ2-2, with a possible D match to TRBD2 (5 bases). Germline CDR1 and CDR2: MNHNS and SASEGT. Trimming left V 7 bases short and J 4 bases short, with 19 bases between. The CDR3 has 16 amino acids.

This clonotype has a handful of counts. This chain uses TRBV4-3 with TRBJ2-1; 7 positions agree with TRBD2. This CDR3 spans 17 amino acids. The germline CDR1 and CDR2 sequences are LGHNA and YSLEER. After removal of 0 bases from V and 10 bases from J, the junction contained 15 bases not matched to a gene. The CDR3 reads CASSQDYRTRKPREQFF. In DNA form, the CDR3 reads TGCGCCAGCAGCCAAGATTATAGGACTAGGAAACCAAGGGAGCAGTTCTTC.

The genes are TRBV7-9 and TRBJ1-1; D gene uncertain. Germline values: CDR1 SEHNR, CDR2 FQNEAQ (reference sequence). This CDR3 spans 15 amino acids. V dropped 2 bases and J dropped 3 bases, with 13 bases sitting between them. CDR3 sequence reads: CASSLSAGMDTEAFF. The CDR3 DNA reads TGTGCCAGCAGCTTATCCGCGGGCATGGACACTGAAGCTTTCTTT.

This clonotype occurred a few times. This chain connects TRBV4-3 to TRBJ2-1; D remains unclear. This CDR3 is built from 14 residues. V dropped 3 bases and J dropped 6 bases, with 12 bases sitting between them. Germline CDR1 reads LGHNA; CDR2 reads YSLEER. The CDR3 is CASSQEGFGNEQFF. The CDR3 coding sequence is TGCGCCAGCAGCCAGGAAGGGTTTGGCAATGAGCAGTTCTTC.

The table lists this clonotype with a few counts. The chain recombines TRBV10-3 with TRBJ2-7, with D tentatively TRBD1 (6 bases). In germline, CDR1 is ENHRY, CDR2 SYGVKD. Trimming left V 2 bases short and J 3 bases short, with 17 bases between. There are 16 residues in the CDR3. The CDR3 sequence is CAISETRGGVYYEQYF. The CDR3 nucleotides read TGTGCCATCAGTGAGACCCGAGGGGGAGTTTACTACGAGCAGTACTTC.

The V gene is TRBV7-2, the J gene TRBJ1-6; TRBD1 matches at 10 bases. The germline V gene encodes CDR1 SGHTA and CDR2 FQGNSA. The J segment lost 14 bases and the V segment lost 5 bases, leaving 12 bases of the junction unmatched. This CDR3 comprises 15 residues. CDR3 residues: CASSPTGTGVRALHF. The CDR3 DNA reads TGTGCCAGCAGCCCGACCGGGACAGGGGTTAGAGCCCTCCACTTT.

This clonotype appeared many times. The rearrangement links TRBV18 to TRBJ2-5; D is undetermined. Trimming stripped 8 bases from V and 1 base from J, with 11 bases between. Per germline, CDR1 KGHSH and CDR2 LQKENI. This CDR3 has 13 amino acids. The CDR3 spells CASSPPGQETQYF. The DNA of the CDR3 is TGTGCCAGCAGTCCCCCGGGCCAAGAGACCCAGTACTTC.

This clonotype was counted a few times. The rearrangement uses TRBV12-3 or TRBV12-4 and TRBJ2-4, with D possibly TRBD2 on 5 matching bases. The germline V and J ends were trimmed by 1 base and 1 base, with 14 bases remaining between them. This CDR3 comprises 17 residues. In DNA form, the CDR3 reads TGTGCCAGCAGTTTAGTGGGGAGTTACTCGGCCAAAAACATTCAGTACTTC. Translating gives CASSLVGSYSAKNIQYF.

The rearrangement links TRBV4-3 to TRBJ2-7, with TRBD1 matching 8 bases. In germline, CDR1 is LGHNA, CDR2 YSLEER. The CDR3 length is 15 residues. J was trimmed by 7 bases and V by 0 bases; bases with no gene match: 8. CDR3 bases: TGCGCCAGCAGCCAAGAGCCTCAGGGGGCGAATGAGCAGTACTTC. This codes for CASSQEPQGANEQYF.

V usage is TRBV6-5 and J usage is TRBJ1-2; D remains unclear. The V end lost 4 bases, the J end lost 6 bases, and 9 bases lay between the germline ends. The CDR3 loop spans 12 amino acids. Germline CDR1 is MNHEY and CDR2 is SVGAGI. In nucleotides, the CDR3 is TGTGCCAGCAGTTCAGTTAGGGATGGCTACACCTTC. Translated, it gives CASSSVRDGYTF.

This clonotype occurred a few times. The chain employs TRBV20-1 and TRBJ2-1; D might be TRBD1 or TRBD2, each matching 6 bases. V was cut by 3 bases and J by 2 bases, with 14 bases left in between. CDR1 is DFQATT and CDR2 is SNEGSKA in the germline V gene (reference sequence). This CDR3 region has 15 residues. CDR3 in amino acids: CSARPSRGAYNEQFF. DNA of the CDR3: TGCAGTGCTAGGCCTTCAAGGGGGGCCTACAATGAGCAGTTCTTC.

This clonotype appeared a few times. V and J are TRBV12-5 and TRBJ2-2; either TRBD1 or TRBD2 may fit D (5 bases each). This CDR3 comprises 15 residues. V was shortened by 0 bases and J by 3 bases, with 8 bases between the two germline ends. The germline gives CDR1 LGHNT, CDR2 FRNRAP. The CDR3 DNA follows: TGTGCTAGTGGTTTGGTAGAGGGGCACACCGGGGAGCTGTTTTTT. Encoded protein: CASGLVEGHTGELFF.

This sequence joins TRBV12-3 or TRBV12-4 and TRBJ2-5, with 8 bases matching TRBD1. The J call may be incorrect, as the DNA end agrees better with TRBJ2-7. This CDR3 has 15 residues. Written as DNA, the CDR3 is TGTGCCAGCACCCTAGGACAGGGATTAACCTACGAGCAGTACTTC. This encodes CASTLGQGLTYEQYF.

This clonotype occurred a few times. V gene TRBV7-2 combines with J gene TRBJ2-7; 8 bases match TRBD1. This CDR3 spans 13 amino acids. Trimming at V came to 5 bases and at J to 2 bases, leaving 2 bases not matched to a gene. Germline loops: CDR1 SGHTA, CDR2 FQGNSA. The CDR3 region has the DNA TGTGCCAGCAGCGGACAGGGAACCTACGAGCAGTACTTC. It encodes CASSGQGTYEQYF.

A few counts support this clonotype. The rearrangement joins TRBV5-1 to TRBJ1-3, with D unresolved. Germline V gene lookup returns CDR1 SGHRS and CDR2 YFSETQ. V shed 1 base and J shed 0 bases, with 11 bases lying between them. The CDR3 length is 16 residues. DNA of the CDR3: TGCGCCAGCAGCTTGTTTGGCGCAGGCTCTGGAAACACCATATATTTT. It translates to CASSLFGAGSGNTIYF.

The chain recombines TRBV20-1 with TRBJ1-4, with D unresolved. The germline gives CDR1 DFQATT, CDR2 SNEGSKA (reference sequence). V was shortened by 3 bases and J by 10 bases, with 9 bases between the two germline ends. The CDR3 runs to 11 residues. The CDR3 DNA sequence: TGCAGTGCTAGCGGGTTTGGAAAACTGTTTTTT. As protein: CSASGFGKLFF.

This chain connects TRBV20-1 to TRBJ2-5; 7 nucleotides match TRBD1. Germline CDR1 is DFQATT and CDR2 is SNEGSKA (reference sequence). The CDR3 has 12 amino acids. V trimming: 6 bases; J trimming: 5 bases; junction bases outside the gene matches: 6. CDR3 sequence (DNA): TGCAGTGCAAGGGGGCATTCGGAGACCCAGTACTTC. Translated: CSARGHSETQYF.

The V gene is TRBV5-1, the J gene TRBJ1-1; 8 bases align to TRBD1. The CDR3 is made up of 15 amino acids. The germline V gene encodes CDR1 SGHRS and CDR2 YFSETQ. J lost 3 bases, V lost 4 bases, and 8 bases had no gene match. In DNA, the CDR3 is TGCGCCAGCAGCCCCGGACAGGGAACGGACACTGAAGCTTTCTTT. This codes for CASSPGQGTDTEAFF.

The genes are TRBV6-6 and TRBJ2-5; D may match TRBD1 or TRBD2 (7 bases each). TRBJ2-7 explains the end of the DNA better; the J call may be wrong. Germline V gene lookup returns CDR1 MNHNY and CDR2 SVGAGI (reference sequence). The CDR3 extends over 13 amino acids. The CDR3 nucleotides are TGTGCCATGGGGAGGGGGCGCGTCTCCGAGCAGTACTTC. It translates to CAMGRGRVSEQYF.

This clonotype was found many times. V and J are TRBV7-9 and TRBJ2-3, with 8 bases identical to TRBD2. Germline CDR1 reads SEHNR; CDR2 reads FQNEAQ (reference sequence). CDR3 length equals 15 residues. Germline trimming cut 5 bases from V and 6 bases from J; bases unmatched to any gene: 10. The CDR3 nucleotides are TGTGCCAGCAGCCCCTGGACTAGCCTTGTTGATACGCAGTATTTT. Its protein product is CASSPWTSLVDTQYF.

This clonotype was counted between two and nine times. The J gene is TRBJ2-1, the V gene TRBV9, with unresolved D. There are 15 residues in the CDR3. Germline V gene data show CDR1 as SGDLS and CDR2 as YYNGEE. The V end was cut by 0 bases, the J end by 0 bases, with 7 bases between. The CDR3 loop reads CASSVDVSSYNEQFF. The CDR3 DNA follows: TGTGCCAGCAGCGTAGATGTCAGCTCCTACAATGAGCAGTTCTTC.

J is TRBJ1-1 and V is TRBV14; D gene ambiguous. There are 17 residues in the CDR3. Germline CDR1 and CDR2: SGHDN and FVKESK. V lost 0 bases to trimming and J lost 3 bases, with 17 bases between them. Written as DNA, the CDR3 is TGTGCCAGCAGCCAAGAAATCCCCGAGGGATACGACACTGAAGCTTTCTTT. This codes for CASSQEIPEGYDTEAFF.

This clonotype was recorded a few times. The chain is built from TRBV7-9 and TRBJ1-4, with D possibly TRBD1 on 5 matching bases. Between the trimmed V and J ends, which lost 2 bases and 13 bases, there was a span of 17 bases. The germline gives CDR1 SEHNR, CDR2 FQNEAQ (reference sequence). This CDR3 comprises 14 residues. The CDR3 nucleotides read TGTGCCAGCAGCTTACCGGGACCTGGGGTAGGACTGTTTTTT. Encoded protein: CASSLPGPGVGLFF.

This clonotype appeared a few times. One end of the junction varies from germline; a read error may be responsible. V is TRBV3-1 and J is TRBJ2-1; 9 bases agree with TRBD1. The length of the CDR3 is 16 residues. Germline CDR1 is LGHDT and CDR2 is YNNKEL (reference sequence). CDR3 in amino acids: CASSQDGTGPYSEQFF. CDR3 DNA sequence: TGTGCCAGCAGCCAAGACGGGACAGGGCCCTACAGTGAGCAGTTCTTC.